One and the same sample provided the 27 T cell receptor beta chains below, sequenced in a study of radiation and T cells in renal cell carcinoma. Time point given: blood 4 weeks post-SBRT, at nephrectomy. The sample's treatment: 15 Gy SBRT to primary tumor, nephrectomy 4 weeks later. Some clones are missing from TCRdb's copy, which holds only in-frame ones; the method was immunoSEQ multiplex PCR. Among just under 150,000 clones, 70% to 90% were seen once, and the ten largest hold about a sixth. Sequenced here: blood, sampled from a patient whose treatment included radiotherapy and nephrectomy. The receptors stem from a woman aged 50 to 60 with renal cell carcinoma.

This clone appeared once. The chain uses TRBV4-1 and TRBJ1-5; perhaps TRBD1 as D (6 bases). V was pared by 4 bases and J by 7 bases, with 17 bases between. CDR3 size: 15 residues. Germline V gene lookup returns CDR1 MGHRA and CDR2 YSYEKL. CDR3 loop: CASSLTQGSQQPQHF. In DNA, the CDR3 is TGCGCCAGCAGCCTAACACAGGGATCCCAGCAGCCCCAGCATTTT.

The chain is built from TRBV11-3 and TRBJ2-2, with no clear D. CDR1 and CDR2 from the germline V gene are SGHNT and YENEEA. V was shortened by 3 bases and J by 0 bases, with 8 bases between the two germline ends. The CDR3 has 15 residues. The CDR3 loop reads CASSLSSPNTGELFF. CDR3 nucleotides: TGTGCCAGCAGCTTGAGCAGCCCGAACACCGGGGAGCTGTTTTTT.

The genes are TRBV10-1 and TRBJ2-3, with D perhaps TRBD1 (6 bases). Germline V lookup: CDR1 WNHNN, CDR2 SYGVQD (reference sequence). Trimming pared 6 bases from V and 3 bases from J, leaving 13 bases between. There are 14 residues in the CDR3. The CDR3 loop is CASSRTELTDTQYF. The CDR3 DNA reads as TGCGCCAGCAGCCGGACAGAGTTAACAGATACGCAGTATTTT.

Only one count was recorded for this clone. This chain joins TRBV18 and TRBJ1-4; 10 nucleotides align to TRBD1. The CDR3 covers 15 residues. V gave up 5 bases and J gave up 8 bases; unmatched junction bases: 8. The V gene's germline CDR1 is KGHSH and CDR2 LQKENI. CDR3 in amino acids: CASSTGQGMREKLFF. The CDR3 region has the DNA TGTGCCAGCTCAACGGGACAGGGGATGAGAGAAAAACTGTTTTTT.

The chain employs TRBV7-2 and TRBJ2-3, with 8 bases fitting TRBD2. CDR3 size: 17 residues. After removal of 1 base from V and 4 bases from J, the junction contained 10 bases not matched to a gene. Germline V gives CDR1 SGHTA, CDR2 FQGNSA. Written as DNA, the CDR3 is TGTGCCAGCAGCTTAGTGAGGGGCGGGAGGCTACCAGATACGCAGTATTTT. Translation gives CASSLVRGGRLPDTQYF.

The rearrangement links TRBV4-3 to TRBJ2-1; D unclear. The V gene's germline CDR1 is LGHNA and CDR2 YSLEER. Trimming removed 0 bases at V and 13 bases at J, with 13 bases between. This CDR3 is 13 amino acids long. The CDR3 loop is CASSQDPWSDQFF. CDR3 coding DNA: TGCGCCAGCAGCCAAGATCCCTGGAGCGATCAGTTCTTC.

The J gene is TRBJ2-5, the V gene TRBV5-6, with 15 bases fitting TRBD2. The V segment lost 5 bases and the J segment 4 bases; nucleotides outside the gene matches: 9. Germline CDR1 SGHDT, CDR2 YYEEEE. CDR3 length: 17 amino acids. CDR3 DNA: TGTGCCAGCAGACTGGGACTAGCGGGAGGCGTGGGAGAGACCCAGTACTTC. This encodes CASRLGLAGGVGETQYF.

For the CDR3, the DNA is TGTGCCAGCAGCCCCCAGGGGAAGACAGATACGCAGTATTTT. Amino acid sequence: CASSPQGKTDTQYF. V usage is TRBV6-4 and J usage is TRBJ2-3; D is possibly TRBD1 (6 bases). This CDR3 is built from 14 residues. The ends were cut back, 6 bases at V and 3 bases at J, with 13 bases in the middle. CDR1 and CDR2 from the germline V gene are MRHNA and SNTAGT.

The chain combines TRBV5-6 with TRBJ2-1; 7 bases agree with TRBD1. This CDR3 contains 11 residues. Germline V gene sequence: CDR1 SGHDT, CDR2 YYEEEE. After removal of 4 bases from V and 13 bases from J, the junction contained 5 bases not matched to a gene. This CDR3 is CASSHTGDQFF. As DNA, the CDR3 is TGTGCCAGCAGCCACACAGGGGACCAGTTCTTC.

The rearrangement uses TRBV6-5 and TRBJ2-5; a weak D match, TRBD2 (5 bases). V lost 0 bases to trimming and J lost 7 bases, with 6 bases between them. This CDR3 region has 12 residues. Germline values: CDR1 MNHEY, CDR2 SVGAGI. CDR3 region: CASSYSAGTQYF. DNA for the CDR3: TGTGCCAGCAGTTACTCTGCGGGGACCCAGTACTTC.

This clone was counted once. V gene TRBV19 combines with J gene TRBJ1-5; 9 positions agree with TRBD1. The trim removed 5 bases at V and 1 base at J, leaving 12 bases unmatched. The V gene's germline CDR1 is LNHDA and CDR2 SQIVND (reference sequence). This CDR3 is 18 amino acids long. This CDR3 is CASSERTGVGVSNQPQHF. The DNA for the CDR3 is TGTGCCAGTAGTGAACGGACAGGGGTCGGGGTAAGCAATCAGCCCCAGCATTTT.

This chain joins TRBV6-1 and TRBJ1-1; TRBD1 might be the D (5 bases). V lost 9 bases to trimming and J lost 0 bases, with 14 bases between them. There are 14 residues in the CDR3. Germline-derived CDR1 and CDR2 are MNHNS and SASEGT. This CDR3 reads CASSRTDMNTEAFF. The CDR3 DNA sequence: TGTGCCAGTTCTCGGACGGACATGAACACTGAAGCTTTCTTT.

The rearrangement joins TRBV5-4 to TRBJ2-1; weak D call: TRBD2 (6 bases). The germline V gene encodes CDR1 SGHNT and CDR2 YYREEE (reference sequence). The CDR3 runs 13 residues. The germline V and J ends were trimmed by 4 bases and 8 bases, with 13 bases remaining between them. CDR3 sequence reads: CASSRGLADEQFF. The CDR3 DNA sequence: TGTGCCAGCAGCCGGGGACTGGCGGATGAGCAGTTCTTC.

The genes are TRBV9 and TRBJ2-2; TRBD1 is a possible D gene (6 bases). Germline loops: CDR1 SGDLS, CDR2 YYNGEE. This CDR3 is 15 amino acids long. The V gene lost 1 base and the J gene lost 4 bases, with 11 bases spanning the gap. CDR3 protein: CASSVFGGGTGELFF. The CDR3 DNA follows: TGTGCCAGCAGCGTATTTGGGGGCGGCACCGGGGAGCTGTTTTTT.

This chain links TRBV9 with TRBJ2-1, with D possibly TRBD1 on 5 matching bases. There are 14 residues in the CDR3. Germline CDR1 SGDLS, CDR2 YYNGEE. V lost 0 bases, J lost 9 bases, and 13 bases lay in between. CDR3 nucleotides: TGTGCCAGCAGCGTAGCTAGACAGCTTTCTGAGCAGTTCTTC. The encoded protein is CASSVARQLSEQFF.

The genes are TRBV18 and TRBJ1-1; D uncertain. The CDR3 is 13 amino acids. V was trimmed by 5 bases and J by 3 bases, leaving 10 bases between them. Germline V gene data show CDR1 as KGHSH and CDR2 as LQKENI. CDR3 in amino acids: CASSEADDTEAFF. In DNA, the CDR3 is TGTGCCAGCTCAGAGGCGGACGACACTGAAGCTTTCTTT.

The sample holds a few counts of this clone. V gene TRBV19 combines with J gene TRBJ1-5; no definite D call. CDR3 length: 14 residues. Trimming left V 4 bases short and J 6 bases short, with 13 bases between. Germline V lookup: CDR1 LNHDA, CDR2 SQIVND (reference sequence). DNA of the CDR3: TGTGCCAGTAGTACCACCGGCGGTGGTCAGCCCCAGCATTTT. Amino acids: CASSTTGGGQPQHF.

V is TRBV5-1 and J is TRBJ1-3; maybe TRBD1 (5 bases). This CDR3 region has 18 residues. CDR1 is SGHRS and CDR2 is YFSETQ in the germline V gene. The V gene lost 1 base and the J gene lost 4 bases, with 21 bases spanning the gap. The CDR3 region has the DNA TGCGCCAGCAGCTTGCGAGGCTTTGGGGCTCGGGGCGGAAACACCATATATTTT. The encoded protein is CASSLRGFGARGGNTIYF.

The chain links TRBV6-6 to TRBJ1-1, with TRBD1 as a possible D gene (6 bases). The CDR3 contains 13 residues. CDR1 is MNHNY, CDR2 SVGAGI, per germline (reference sequence). V was shortened by 8 bases and J by 5 bases, with 15 bases between the two germline ends. The CDR3 here is CASGGPRETEAFF. Written as DNA, the CDR3 is TGTGCCAGCGGGGGGCCTAGGGAAACTGAAGCTTTCTTT.

The CDR3 sequence is CASSLSGLAGSYEQYF. The CDR3 DNA reads as TGTGCCAGCAGTTTATCGGGACTAGCGGGGTCCTACGAGCAGTACTTC. J is TRBJ2-7 and V is TRBV27, with TRBD2 matching over 13 bases. V was clipped by 0 bases and J by 1 base; unmatched bases: 0. Germline V gene lookup returns CDR1 MNHEY and CDR2 SMNVEV (reference sequence). This CDR3 region has 16 residues.

In this sample, this clone turned up once. The chain combines TRBV21-1 with TRBJ2-7; the table's D call of TRBD2 was not tested on the DNA. TRBV21-1 is noted as a pseudogene. This CDR3 is built from 11 residues. The CDR3 nucleotides read TGTGCCAGCAGCCCTTGCGGCGAGCAGTACTTC. This encodes CASSPCGEQYF.

The chain carries TRBV9 and TRBJ2-3; TRBD2 aligns across 14 bases. The CDR3 contains 16 residues. V was clipped by 4 bases and J by 6 bases; unmatched bases: 7. In germline, CDR1 is SGDLS, CDR2 YYNGEE. The CDR3 loop reads CASSNRLAGGRDTQYF. The CDR3 DNA reads as TGTGCCAGCAGCAACCGACTAGCGGGAGGGAGGGATACGCAGTATTTT.

The J gene is TRBJ2-7, the V gene TRBV25-1; D perhaps matches TRBD1 (5 bases). The CDR3 consists of 14 residues. The germline gives CDR1 MGHDK, CDR2 SYGVNS. V was shortened by 2 bases and J by 6 bases, with 14 bases between the two germline ends. The CDR3 sequence is CASSEALGVGEQYF. CDR3 nucleotides: TGTGCCAGCAGTGAAGCCTTAGGGGTCGGCGAGCAGTACTTC.

The V call is TRBV4-2, the J call TRBJ2-6; 9 bases fit TRBD2. Germline V CDR1 and CDR2: LGHNA, YNFKEQ. The CDR3 has 17 amino acids. V lost 2 bases and J lost 7; bases outside the gene matches: 9. For the CDR3, the DNA is TGTGCCAGCAGCCAAAGGGACGGTAGCGGGGGAGCCAACGTCCTGACTTTC. This sequence encodes CASSQRDGSGGANVLTF.

The chain has TRBV18 and TRBJ2-7; tentatively, D is TRBD2 (5 bases). The V end was cut by 3 bases, the J end by 2 bases, with 11 bases between. Germline V gene data show CDR1 as KGHSH and CDR2 as LQKENI. The CDR3 has 14 residues. As DNA, the CDR3 is TGTGCCAGCTCACCCCTGGCGGGCGCCTACGAGCAGTACTTC. Its protein is CASSPLAGAYEQYF.

The chain joins TRBV5-4 to TRBJ2-5; possible D gene TRBD2, 6 bases. V lost 0 bases and J 2 bases, leaving 11 bases between the germline ends. CDR1 and CDR2 from the germline V gene are SGHNT and YYREEE (reference sequence). CDR3 length: 15 amino acids. The CDR3 DNA follows: TGTGCCAGCAGCTTGGAATCGACTAGTCAAGAGACCCAGTACTTC. Translation: CASSLESTSQETQYF.

This chain connects TRBV5-1 to TRBJ1-2, with D uncertain. Germline V lookup: CDR1 SGHRS, CDR2 YFSETQ. V lost 3 bases, J lost 4 bases, and 16 bases lay in between. The CDR3 length is 15 residues. CDR3 region: CASSSLTSRGYGYTF. CDR3 nucleotides: TGCGCCAGCAGCTCGTTAACATCTCGTGGCTATGGCTACACCTTC.